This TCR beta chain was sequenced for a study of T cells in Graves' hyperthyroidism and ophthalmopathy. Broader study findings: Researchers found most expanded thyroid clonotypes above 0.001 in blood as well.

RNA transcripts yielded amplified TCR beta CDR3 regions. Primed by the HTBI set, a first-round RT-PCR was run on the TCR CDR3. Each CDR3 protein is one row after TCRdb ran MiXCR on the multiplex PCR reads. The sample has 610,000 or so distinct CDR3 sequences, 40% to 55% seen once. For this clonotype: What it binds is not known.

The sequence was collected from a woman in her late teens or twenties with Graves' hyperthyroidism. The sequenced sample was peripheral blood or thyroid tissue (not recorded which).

In nucleotides, the CDR3 is TGTGCCAGCAGTTTAGGGGCAGGCTACTCCTACAATGAGCAGTTCTTC. Translating gives CASSLGAGYSYNEQFF. The chain links TRBV12-3 or TRBV12-4 to TRBJ2-1; D is undetermined. Trimming took off 1 base at V and 0 bases at J, with 10 bases between the two ends. CDR3 size: 16 residues.